This TCR beta chain was identified during a study of T cell changes during pregnancy in multiple sclerosis. Generated by immunoSEQ multiplex PCR, the TCRdb table keeps only in-frame clones and is missing some. Of about 68,000 clones listed, less than 95% are singletons. V shed 1 base and J 6 bases; nucleotides not matched to a gene: 6. The CDR3 loop spans 15 amino acids. Germline V gene data show CDR1 as MGHRA and CDR2 as YSYEKL. The source of this sequence is a female donor with multiple sclerosis, enrolled in a pregnancy study. V and J are TRBV4-1 and TRBJ1-2; 9 positions match TRBD1. Material: peripheral blood, obtained in the third trimester of pregnancy. The CDR3 nucleotides are TGCGCCAGCAGCCAAGGGACAGGGGTAAATGATGGCTACACCTTC. It specifies CASSQGTGVNDGYTF.